Included here is one TCR beta chain sequence, with context. This sample is drawn from a study of cytomegalovirus exposure and HLA in healthy donors. The CDR3 totals 17 residues. V was trimmed by 1 base and J by 3 bases, leaving 16 bases between them. Germline CDR1 and CDR2: MNHNS and SASEGT. It was with 60 Vbeta and 13 Jbeta primers that the PCR ran. Only in-frame clones appear in the TCRdb table, and some are missing; sequencing was by immunoSEQ multiplex PCR. The sample has 100,000 to 150,000 clones; about three quarters are singletons. Healthy individuals who donated bone marrow served as the donors.

Source material: PBMCs. The receptor comes from a female donor in good health and CMV-seronegative. This sequence joins TRBV6-1 and TRBJ2-1, with D perhaps TRBD1 (6 bases). CDR3 coding DNA: TGTGCCAGCAGTGAAGGAGGGGGTTGGAAACTCTACAATGAGCAGTTCTTC. Translated, it gives CASSEGGGWKLYNEQFF.